Listed below are T cell receptor beta chains from one sample, sequenced in a study of T cells in Graves' hyperthyroidism and ophthalmopathy. MiXCR, run by TCRdb on the multiplex PCR reads, gives a single entry per CDR3 protein. The profile shows approximately 720,000 distinct CDR3 sequences, about 17% of them singletons. Source material: blood. The receptors stem from a woman aged 50 to 60 with Graves' hyperthyroidism that later progressed to Graves' ophthalmopathy. Both conserved end residues are part of each CDR3. D genes are given only for firm matches. Expanded clones get a size class; other rows say once, few or many, or leave the size out.

d_call: .; v_call: TRBV20-1; j_call: TRBJ2-1; clone_size: few; cdr3_length: 16; cdr3_aa: CSARASGEWIYNEQFF; cdr3_nt: TGCAGTGCTAGAGCCTCCGGGGAATGGATTTACAATGAGCAGTTCTTC
d_call: TRBD2; v_call: TRBV6-1; j_call: TRBJ2-7; clone_size: .; cdr3_length: 19; cdr3_aa: CASSEDLIQWRGYRYEQYF; cdr3_nt: TGTGCCAGCAGTGAAGACTTAATTCAATGGCGGGGGTATAGATACGAGCAGTACTTC
d_call: .; v_call: TRBV20-1; j_call: TRBJ2-5; clone_size: many; cdr3_length: 11; cdr3_aa: CSARDQETQYF; cdr3_nt: TGCAGTGCTAGGGATCAAGAGACCCAGTACTTC
d_call: .; v_call: TRBV2; j_call: TRBJ2-2; clone_size: few; cdr3_length: 15; cdr3_aa: CASSEGERGGGELFF; cdr3_nt: TGTGCCAGCAGTGAGGGTGAAAGGGGCGGCGGGGAGCTGTTTTTT
d_call: .; v_call: TRBV13; j_call: TRBJ2-1; clone_size: few; cdr3_length: 12; cdr3_aa: CASTGEGNEQFF; cdr3_nt: TGTGCCAGCACGGGGGAAGGGAATGAGCAGTTCTTC
d_call: .; v_call: TRBV29-1; j_call: TRBJ1-4; clone_size: .; cdr3_length: 13; cdr3_aa: CSVPEQGGEKLFF; cdr3_nt: TGCAGCGTTCCTGAACAGGGCGGGGAAAAACTGTTTTTT
d_call: .; v_call: TRBV13; j_call: TRBJ2-1; clone_size: few; cdr3_length: 16; cdr3_aa: CASSYAGAGANNEQFF; cdr3_nt: TGTGCCAGCAGCTACGCCGGGGCAGGGGCGAATAATGAGCAGTTCTTC
d_call: .; v_call: TRBV18; j_call: TRBJ1-2; clone_size: once; cdr3_length: 15; cdr3_aa: CASSPKNGANYGYTF; cdr3_nt: TGTGCCAGCTCACCAAAAAACGGAGCTAACTATGGCTACACCTTC
d_call: TRBD2; v_call: TRBV5-4; j_call: TRBJ2-2; clone_size: .; cdr3_length: 15; cdr3_aa: CASSHGLDNTGELFF; cdr3_nt: TGTGCCAGCAGCCACGGACTAGACAACACCGGGGAGCTGTTTTTT
d_call: .; v_call: TRBV30; j_call: TRBJ1-5; clone_size: many; cdr3_length: 15; cdr3_aa: CAWKTGGYSNQPQHF; cdr3_nt: TGTGCCTGGAAGACGGGGGGCTATAGCAATCAGCCCCAGCATTTT
d_call: TRBD2; v_call: TRBV6-1; j_call: TRBJ2-3; clone_size: .; cdr3_length: 15; cdr3_aa: CASSEVAGGLYTQYF; cdr3_nt: TGTGCCAGCAGTGAAGTGGCGGGGGGGCTGTATACGCAGTATTTT
d_call: TRBD2; v_call: TRBV27; j_call: TRBJ2-7; clone_size: .; cdr3_length: 14; cdr3_aa: CASSFYGRDYEQCF; cdr3_nt: TGTGCCAGCAGTTTTTACGGCAGGGACTACGAGCAGTGCTTC
d_call: .; v_call: TRBV2; j_call: TRBJ1-2; clone_size: many; cdr3_length: 11; cdr3_aa: CASRAVSGYTF; cdr3_nt: TGTGCCAGCAGGGCGGTTAGTGGCTACACCTTC
d_call: .; v_call: TRBV19; j_call: TRBJ2-5; clone_size: .; cdr3_length: 16; cdr3_aa: CASSMRGTSYQETQYF; cdr3_nt: TGTGCCAGTAGTATGAGGGGGACCTCCTACCAAGAGACCCAGTACTTC
d_call: .; v_call: TRBV6-5; j_call: TRBJ2-7; clone_size: few; cdr3_length: 15; cdr3_aa: CASSYRGRGTYEQYF; cdr3_nt: TGTGCCAGCAGTTATAGGGGCAGGGGAACGTACGAGCAGTACTTC
d_call: .; v_call: TRBV9; j_call: TRBJ2-2; clone_size: few; cdr3_length: 16; cdr3_aa: CASSVVLGPDPGELFF; cdr3_nt: TGTGCCAGCAGCGTAGTTCTGGGGCCCGATCCCGGGGAGCTGTTTTTT
d_call: TRBD1; v_call: TRBV3-1; j_call: TRBJ2-1; clone_size: many; cdr3_length: 17; cdr3_aa: CASSQIGGPGQGHEQFF; cdr3_nt: TGTGCCAGCAGCCAGATAGGGGGCCCGGGACAGGGCCATGAGCAGTTCTTC
d_call: .; v_call: TRBV30; j_call: TRBJ1-1; clone_size: many; cdr3_length: 14; cdr3_aa: CAWSPLRLNTEAFF; cdr3_nt: TGTGCCTGGAGTCCGCTCCGTTTGAACACTGAAGCTTTCTTT